This T cell receptor (beta chain) was captured by sequencing in a study of blood T cells in healthy people across ages. Primers used in a second PCR of roughly 6 to 12 cycles were a sample-barcoded 5' primer and a J-beta primer mix. Tags on each cDNA molecule came from a template-switch adaptor with 12 random nucleotides. MiXCR was run by TCRdb on the 5' RACE reads, yielding one entry per CDR3 protein. The data contain roughly 640,000 distinct CDR3 sequences, approximately 30% of them seen just once; the ten biggest clones take up approximately 14%. This clonotype was seen at least ten times. The antigen is not known. J was trimmed by 3 bases and V by 4 bases; bases with no gene match: 11. Germline values: CDR1 MNHEY, CDR2 SMNVEV (reference sequence). The CDR3 totals 18 residues. Points from the study as a whole: Per-million-T-cell TCR beta diversity fell roughly linearly with age.

The specimen sequenced was blood. The V call is TRBV27, the J call TRBJ2-5; 13 nucleotides agree with TRBD2. This clonotype was obtained from a woman of 80 years or more in good health. The DNA of the CDR3 is TGTGCCAGCAGTTCGACTAGCGGGGGGATGATGGGCGAAGAGACCCAGTACTTC. Translating it yields CASSSTSGGMMGEETQYF.